The sequence of this T cell receptor beta chain was determined in a study of blood T cells in healthy people across ages (dated by TCRdb to the mid-2010s). Notes on the research overall: In model experiments, roughly one uniquely barcoded TCR beta cDNA molecule per two T cells was captured by template switching. The study measured age-related changes in TCR beta repertoire diversity using deep sequencing normalized with unique cDNA molecular identifiers. Two additional independent replicas of 1 million unique cDNA reads from the same blood draw were analyzed for two donors (one aged 18 to 30 and one aged 80 or older). Donors were grouped into four age groups: young (average 16 years), middle-aged (less than 40), aged (62) and long-lived (82). What the authors observed across the whole study: Total diversity estimates from one million sequenced T cells were considered lower bounds and underestimates. Since profiling was done on bulk unsorted PBMCs, naive and antigen-experienced compartments could not be conclusively compared. The CMV infection status of donors was not known, potentially confounding age-related changes in expanded clonotypes. A strong correlation was found between observed TCR beta diversity and the percentage of naive T cells measured by flow cytometry. The long-lived group showed more naive CD4+ T cells, fewer expanded clones and increased TCR diversity than the aged group, suggesting age selection. As age increased, observed TCR beta diversity per million T cells dropped in a roughly linear way, and a significant reduction was already evident by age around 41.

This clonotype was detected only a few times. Its antigen is currently not known. The input lacks base qualities; no much larger clone sits a single base away. The library was prepared using 5' RACE. The reads were generated on an Illumina HiSeq 2500. A second PCR of about 6 to 11 cycles was run with a J-beta primer mix and a sample-barcoded 5' primer. A template-switch 5' adaptor carrying 12 random nucleotides introduced a unique molecular identifier onto each TCR beta cDNA molecule. At least 2.5 million CDR3-containing paired-end reads were obtained from each sample. The Mint cDNA synthesis kit, primed by a TRBC-specific oligonucleotide, was used to synthesize first-strand cDNA from all RNA. Following uracil-DNA glycosylase treatment, all cDNA underwent a first 18-cycle PCR with the universal primers M1SS and BC2_uni_R. The original pipeline was this. Each sample was normalized by randomly selecting 1 million high-quality reads, each carrying a distinct molecular identifier. Reads with shared molecular identifiers were discarded instead of being binned into consensus sequences. MiTCR, run with a Q25 quality threshold and the strictest error-elimination algorithm, handled CDR3 identification, clonotype clustering and error correction. A nonparametric unseen species model with Euler transformation was used to estimate lower-bound total TCR beta diversity. Through fastp at Q25 and MiXCR, TCRdb rebuilt clones from the public reads, retaining in-frame beta chains. When rows share a CDR3 protein, they turn into one entry using the most common DNA and genes. The V and J calls were not made by the authors but by TCRdb's processing. The sample data list 800,000 to 1,300,000 distinct CDR3 sequences, and roughly a quarter of these were observed just once. The ten top clones hold approximately 0.7% of the sample.

From the germline V gene (reference sequence), CDR1 is LNHDA and CDR2 is SQIVND. V is shortened by 2 bases, J by 2 bases, and the region joining them spans 12 bases. The CDR3 has 15 amino acids, counting the end cysteine and phenylalanine. Of the read, only the CDR3 DNA is kept; its 45 bases are in frame from base 1. Systemically healthy Caucasian individuals from Russia, around 39 in total and aged about 6 to 95 years, were included as donors. Approximately 9.3 milliliters of peripheral blood were drawn from each donor into EDTA-treated Vacutainer tubes. PBMCs were isolated by Ficoll-Paque density-gradient centrifugation, with at least 6 million obtained per sample. Total RNA was extracted from PBMCs with Trizol reagent, with at least 5 micrograms obtained per sample. The percentages of naive CD45RAhigh/CD27high T cells were determined by flow cytometry on a PBMC aliquot from every donor. This sample also appeared in a second study, on T cells of mothers and their children. That second publication adds: The donors were nine systemically healthy Caucasian individuals, made up of three mothers and their six children. cDNA synthesis used all of the extracted RNA, with roughly 1.5 ug of RNA in each 15 ul reaction. In the second PCR, the M1S primer added sample barcodes and 2-4 random nucleotides. Over 10 million TCR beta CDR3 reads came from each mother, compared with around 3 million reads from each child. In both related and unrelated pairs, thymic selection shapes the output of TCR recombination in a similar way, with inherited differences having only a minor effect. Normalized repertoire overlap was always found to be slightly, but never significantly, higher in related mother-child pairs than in unrelated mother-child pairs. Persistent microchimeric T cell clones were not detected, at a sensitivity of 95 to 100 clones per million clonotypes. The study used deep NGS to compare TCR beta repertoires of mothers and children, seeking features distinguishing related mother-child pairs from unrelated individuals. The mean age was roughly 44 +/- 4 years for the mothers and around 10 +/- 4 years for the children. After adapters were ligated using NEBNext reagents, the libraries underwent 100+100 nt paired-end sequencing on an Illumina HiSeq 2000. To prevent cross-contamination, the mother and child libraries were prepared one month apart and sequenced in separate runs. Between roughly 450,000 and 2,000,000 distinct TCR beta clonotypes were identified per donor. Naive TCR beta clonotypes were estimated from low-frequency clonotypes matched to each donor's FACS-determined naive share, without sorting.

The sequencing input was blood. Recombination joined TRBV19 with TRBJ2-5, with TRBD1 tentatively as D gene (5 bases match). The sequence came from a girl aged 2-15 years in good health. The sequenced DNA: TGTGCCAGTAGTATACGCGCAGGGCGGCAAGAGACCCAGTACTTC. Translated, it reads CASSIRAGRQETQYF.